Below are 24 T cell receptor beta chains sequenced from a single sample in a study of blood T cell repertoires in COVID-19. Assay: immunoSEQ multiplex PCR; the TCRdb copy retains only in-frame clones and omits some. The sample holds around 200,000 clones, 75% to 90% seen once. The sample comprised peripheral blood. These receptors came from a woman aged 40 to 50 with acute or convalescent COVID-19.

This clone was observed at least ten times. The V gene is TRBV15, the J gene TRBJ1-5; 7 nucleotides line up with TRBD1. V gave up 4 bases and J gave up 7 bases; unmatched junction bases: 10. The germline gives CDR1 LNHNV, CDR2 YYDKDF (reference sequence). This CDR3 is built from 15 residues. This chain's CDR3 is CATSTERGRRQPQHF. In DNA, the CDR3 is TGTGCCACCAGCACCGAAAGGGGGCGCAGGCAGCCCCAGCATTTT. Full variable domain (outside the CDR3, taken from reference TRBV15 and TRBJ1-5): DAMVIQNPRYQVTQFGKPVTLSCSQTLNHNVMYWYQQKSSQAPKLLFHYYDKDFNNEADTPDNFQSRRPNTSFCFLDIRSPGLGDTAMYLCATSTERGRRQPQHFGDGTRLSIL.

The rearrangement links TRBV5-1 to TRBJ1-2; possible D gene TRBD1, 5 bases. This CDR3 region has 13 residues. Per the germline V gene, CDR1 is SGHRS and CDR2 is YFSETQ. V was shortened by 4 bases and J by 0 bases, with 7 bases between the two germline ends. Here the CDR3 DNA reads TGCGCCAGCAGCCCAGGGCCTAACTATGGCTACACCTTC. Translated: CASSPGPNYGYTF. The whole variable domain, filled in from reference TRBV5-1 and TRBJ1-2, reads KAGVTQTPRYLIKTRGQQVTLSCSPISGHRSVSWYQQTPGQGLQFLFEYFSETQRNKGNFPGRFSGRQFSNSRSEMNVSTLELGDSALYLCASSPGPNYGYTFGSGTRLTVV.

The sample holds one count of this clone. The chain recombines TRBV10-1 with TRBJ1-1; TRBD1 aligns across 8 bases. The CDR3 length is 14 residues. Losses at the gene ends were 6 bases for V and 5 bases for J; bases not matched to a gene: 8. Germline values: CDR1 WNHNN, CDR2 SYGVQD (reference sequence). The CDR3 sequence is CASSRTTGETEAFF. The CDR3 region has the DNA TGCGCCAGCAGCCGCACGACAGGGGAAACTGAAGCTTTCTTT.

The gene calls are TRBV6-6 and TRBJ2-7, with a tentative D call TRBD1 (6 bases). Trimming removed 8 bases at V and 1 base at J, with 15 bases between. The CDR3 consists of 14 residues. Germline V gene lookup returns CDR1 MNHNY and CDR2 SVGAGI (reference sequence). CDR3 sequence: CASGITGFSYEQYF. The CDR3 nucleotides read TGTGCCAGCGGGATTACAGGGTTTTCCTACGAGCAGTACTTC.

This chain links TRBV27 with TRBJ2-7, with 9 bases aligning to TRBD2. The V segment lost 9 bases and the J segment 6 bases; nucleotides outside the gene matches: 12. CDR1 is MNHEY, CDR2 SMNVEV, per germline (reference sequence). The CDR3 length is 14 residues. DNA of the CDR3: TGTGCCAGTTATCCGGAAGCGGGAGGCGGCGAGCAGTACTTC. As protein: CASYPEAGGGEQYF.

The gene calls are TRBV28 and TRBJ2-3, with a possible D match to TRBD1 (6 bases). V was cut by 6 bases and J by 0 bases, with 13 bases left in between. This CDR3 contains 15 residues. Germline-derived CDR1 and CDR2 are MDHEN and SYDVKM. CDR3 nucleotides: TGTGCCAGCAGCCCTGGACAGTTTAGCACAGATACGCAGTATTTT. Amino acids: CASSPGQFSTDTQYF.

This clone was seen only once. This chain connects TRBV7-8 to TRBJ1-5, with D maybe TRBD1 (5 bases). This CDR3 has 16 residues. In germline, CDR1 is SGHVS, CDR2 FQNEAQ. V was trimmed by 5 bases and J by 0 bases, leaving 14 bases between them. CDR3 in amino acids: CASSPEGLNSNQPQHF. The DNA for the CDR3 is TGTGCCAGCAGCCCGGAGGGACTTAATAGCAATCAGCCCCAGCATTTT.

The chain is built from TRBV11-2 and TRBJ1-3; D gene ambiguous. The V end lost 5 bases, the J end lost 3 bases, and 5 bases lay between the germline ends. In germline, CDR1 is SGHAT, CDR2 FQNNGV. The CDR3 sequence is 12 residues long. CDR3 coding DNA: TGTGCCAGCAGCCCGAGTGGAAACACCATATATTTT. Amino acids: CASSPSGNTIYF.

This clone was recorded a few times. The DNA for the CDR3 is TGTGCCAGCAGCTTGGTAGGGGGCGCGGACGAGCAGTACTTC. It encodes CASSLVGGADEQYF. This sequence joins TRBV5-4 and TRBJ2-7; 7 bases align to TRBD1. With V trimmed by 0 bases and J by 5 bases, 5 bases remained unmatched. CDR3 length: 14 amino acids. Germline lookup yields CDR1 SGHNT and CDR2 YYREEE (reference sequence).

The chain links TRBV2 to TRBJ1-1, with TRBD1 matching 7 bases. V was pared by 7 bases and J by 8 bases, with 4 bases of the junction left unmatched. The CDR3 covers 11 residues. CDR1 SNHLY and CDR2 FYNNEI come from the germline V gene. CDR3 DNA: TGTGCCAGCACCCCGGACAGGGAAGCTTTCTTT. This encodes CASTPDREAFF.

The chain employs TRBV29-1 and TRBJ2-7; TRBD1 matches at 9 bases. Germline trimming cut 6 bases from V and 7 bases from J; bases unmatched to any gene: 16. The CDR3 is made up of 15 amino acids. CDR1 and CDR2 (germline): SQVTM, ANQGSEA. DNA of the CDR3: TGCAGCGTGCCCAAACAGGGGGCGGGTTTGAGGGAGCAGTACTTC. This encodes CSVPKQGAGLREQYF.

The chain uses TRBV28 and TRBJ2-1; D is perhaps TRBD2 (5 bases). Germline V gene lookup returns CDR1 MDHEN and CDR2 SYDVKM. The V end lost 5 bases, the J end lost 5 bases, and 10 bases lay between the germline ends. The CDR3 length is 13 residues. CDR3 nucleotide sequence: TGTGCCAGCAGTCCATTACTAGACAATGAGCAGTTCTTC. Protein product: CASSPLLDNEQFF.

The rearrangement uses TRBV13 and TRBJ1-2; D is ambiguous. V shed 5 bases and J shed 0 bases, with 7 bases lying between them. In germline, CDR1 is PRHDT, CDR2 FYEKMQ (reference sequence). The CDR3 is 13 amino acids. For the CDR3, the DNA is TGTGCCAGCAGCCAACATTCTAACTATGGCTACACCTTC. This encodes CASSQHSNYGYTF.

The chain carries TRBV30 and TRBJ2-1; D is ambiguous. V was trimmed by 3 bases and J by 7 bases, leaving 16 bases between them. The CDR3 consists of 14 residues. Per germline, CDR1 GTSNPN and CDR2 SVGIG (reference sequence). CDR3 sequence: CAWSAKLYSNEQFF. The DNA of the CDR3 is TGTGCCTGGAGCGCCAAGTTATACTCTAATGAGCAGTTCTTC.

The rearrangement joins TRBV28 to TRBJ2-3; 11 nucleotides line up with TRBD2. This CDR3 region has 16 residues. Trimming at V came to 5 bases and at J to 6 bases, leaving 10 bases not matched to a gene. Germline V gives CDR1 MDHEN, CDR2 SYDVKM. CDR3 nucleotide sequence: TGTGCCAGCAGTCCTCCCTCTAGCGGGAGGAGGGATACGCAGTATTTT. It yields the protein CASSPPSSGRRDTQYF. Variable domain in full (rest from reference TRBV28 and TRBJ2-3): DVKVTQSSRYLVKRTGEKVFLECVQDMDHENMFWYRQDPGLGLRLIYFSYDVKMKEKGDIPEGYSVSREKKERFSLILESASTNQTSMYLCASSPPSSGRRDTQYFGPGTRLTVL.

The genes are TRBV9 and TRBJ1-4; maybe TRBD1 (5 bases). CDR1 and CDR2 (germline): SGDLS, YYNGEE. The CDR3 sequence is 14 residues long. V was clipped by 0 bases and J by 7 bases, with 10 bases between them. CDR3 sequence reads: CASSVDQGSEKLFF. The CDR3 DNA reads TGTGCCAGCAGCGTAGACCAGGGATCTGAAAAACTGTTTTTT.

The chain employs TRBV6-5 and TRBJ1-2, with D maybe TRBD1 (5 bases). This CDR3 comprises 13 residues. Germline V gene lookup returns CDR1 MNHEY and CDR2 SVGAGI. V was clipped by 10 bases and J by 3 bases, with 15 bases between them. CDR3: CATSGGGYYGYTF. The CDR3 DNA sequence: TGTGCCACCTCGGGCGGGGGTTACTATGGCTACACCTTC.

The V call is TRBV7-9, the J call TRBJ1-2, with D uncertain. V was cut by 6 bases and J by 3 bases, with 11 bases left in between. Per the germline V gene, CDR1 is SEHNR and CDR2 is FQNEAQ (reference sequence). The CDR3 spans 13 residues. In nucleotides, the CDR3 is TGTGCCAGCAGTCGAAATGTAGACTATGGCTACACCTTC. Protein product: CASSRNVDYGYTF.

V and J are TRBV12-3 or TRBV12-4 and TRBJ1-1; D is uncertain. The CDR3 is 12 amino acids. Trimming took 8 bases from V and 11 from J, leaving 18 bases between them. The CDR3 DNA is TGTGCCAGCCAACCAGCGGCCTTTGGGGCTTTCTTT. Protein sequence: CASQPAAFGAFF.

The chain uses TRBV7-9 and TRBJ2-5; TRBD1 might be the D (6 bases). This CDR3 comprises 14 residues. V gave up 5 bases and J gave up 2 bases, with 12 bases separating them. Germline CDR1 and CDR2: SEHNR and FQNEAQ (reference sequence). As DNA, the CDR3 is TGTGCCAGCAGCCCCAAGGGGGAGCAAGAGACCCAGTACTTC. It encodes CASSPKGEQETQYF.

This chain joins TRBV19 and TRBJ2-3; 8 bases map to TRBD2. This CDR3 spans 17 amino acids. CDR1 and CDR2 (germline): LNHDA, SQIVND (reference sequence). Germline trimming cut 3 bases from V and 2 bases from J; bases unmatched to any gene: 10. For the CDR3, the DNA is TGTGCCAGTAGTATGGCCCTCGGCGGGGGGTCCACAGATACGCAGTATTTT. Protein product: CASSMALGGGSTDTQYF. Drawing the rest from reference TRBV19 and TRBJ2-3, the complete variable domain is DGGITQSPKYLFRKEGQNVTLSCEQNLNHDAMYWYRQDPGQGLRLIYYSQIVNDFQKGDIAEGYSVSREKKESFPLTVTSAQKNPTAFYLCASSMALGGGSTDTQYFGPGTRLTVL.

Only one count was recorded for this clone. V gene TRBV7-2 combines with J gene TRBJ1-5, with D tentatively TRBD1 (5 bases). Germline V gene sequence: CDR1 SGHTA, CDR2 FQGNSA. Deletions cut 1 base from V and 0 bases from J, with 10 bases between. CDR3 length: 16 amino acids. CDR3 DNA sequence: TGTGCCAGCAGCTTAGGAGCAGGGAATAGCAATCAGCCCCAGCATTTT. Protein product: CASSLGAGNSNQPQHF.

Regarding this clone: At one boundary the junction diverges from the germline segment, which might be a read error. V usage is TRBV28 and J usage is TRBJ2-4; D might be TRBD1 (6 bases). Germline V gene sequence: CDR1 MDHEN, CDR2 SYDVKM. The CDR3 runs 16 residues. CDR3 sequence: CASSPRTHREKSIQYF. CDR3 sequence (DNA): TGTGCCAGCAGTCCCCGGACACACAGGGAAAAAAGCATTCAGTACTTC.

V is TRBV6-6 and J is TRBJ1-6; 7 nucleotides agree with TRBD1. Germline V gives CDR1 MNHNY, CDR2 SVGAGI (reference sequence). The junction had 11 bases not matched to a gene; V was cut back by 6 bases and J by 6 bases. CDR3 length: 16 residues. The CDR3 protein is CASRNPTGVLNSPLHF. CDR3 bases: TGTGCCAGCAGGAATCCTACAGGGGTCCTTAATTCACCCCTCCACTTT.